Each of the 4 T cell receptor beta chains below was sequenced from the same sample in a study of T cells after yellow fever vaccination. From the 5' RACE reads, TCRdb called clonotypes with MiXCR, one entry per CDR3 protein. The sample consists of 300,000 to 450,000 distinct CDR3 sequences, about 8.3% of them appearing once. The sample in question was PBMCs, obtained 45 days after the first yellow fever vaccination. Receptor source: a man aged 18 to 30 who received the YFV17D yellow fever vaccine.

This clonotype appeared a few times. The DNA for the CDR3 is TGTGCCAGCTCACCCGGGACCGCAACTAACTATGGCTACACCTTC. It is translated as CASSPGTATNYGYTF. The rearrangement joins TRBV18 to TRBJ1-2; a possible D gene is TRBD1 (5 bases). Looked up from germline, CDR1 is KGHSH and CDR2 is LQKENI. Trimming took 3 bases from V and 0 from J, leaving 11 bases between them. The CDR3 spans 15 residues.

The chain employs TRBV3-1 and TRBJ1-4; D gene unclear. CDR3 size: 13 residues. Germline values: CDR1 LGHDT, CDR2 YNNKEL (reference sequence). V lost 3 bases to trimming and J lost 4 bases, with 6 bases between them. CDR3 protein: CASSHHDNEKLFF. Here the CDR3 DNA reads TGTGCCAGCAGCCACCACGATAATGAAAAACTGTTTTTT. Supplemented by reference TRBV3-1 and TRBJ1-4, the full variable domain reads DTAVSQTPKYLVTQMGNDKSIKCEQNLGHDTMYWYKQDSKKFLKIMFSYNNKELIINETVPNRFSPKSPDKAHLNLHINSLELGDSAVYFCASSHHDNEKLFFGSGTQLSVL.

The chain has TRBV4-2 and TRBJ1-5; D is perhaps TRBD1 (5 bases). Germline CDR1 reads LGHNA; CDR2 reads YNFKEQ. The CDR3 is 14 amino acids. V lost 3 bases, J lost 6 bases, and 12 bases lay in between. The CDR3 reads CASSQALGAQPQHF. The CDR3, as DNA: TGTGCCAGCAGCCAGGCTCTAGGGGCTCAGCCCCAGCATTTT.

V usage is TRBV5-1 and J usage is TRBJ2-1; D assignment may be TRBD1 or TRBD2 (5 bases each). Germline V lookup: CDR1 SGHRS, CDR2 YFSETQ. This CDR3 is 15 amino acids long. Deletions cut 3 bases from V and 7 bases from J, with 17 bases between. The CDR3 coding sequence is TGCGCCAGCAGCTGGCAGGGCGGGTTGATTAATGAGCAGTTCTTC. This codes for CASSWQGGLINEQFF.